This T cell receptor (beta chain) was identified in a study of T cell responses to AZD1222 COVID-19 vaccine (TCRdb year 2021). Regarding the study in general: AZD1222 recipients given second doses at about 4 weeks or at about 12 weeks were pooled, since spike-specific TCR depth and breadth were not found to differ between the two schedules. TCR sequencing was performed for 230 to 250 trial participants, of whom around 210 were given two doses of AZD1222 and approximately 26 were given two doses of MenACWY control vaccine. Trial participants were enrolled by age into 18-55, 56-69 and 70-plus year subgroups, with roughly 160, 29 and 62 TCR-sequenced participants respectively.

General study outcomes and caveats: The whole spike protein was spanned by vaccine-associated CD4 TCRs, and dominant responses were seen in regions 160-218 and 743-854. Epitopes outside the regions mutated in the B.1.351 and B.1.1.7 variants were reportedly recognized by nearly half of the unique spike-specific TCRs. Spike-specific TCR breadth and depth rose significantly after two AZD1222 doses compared with day 0 and with MenACWY recipients. The 56-69-year group was small, and its depth increase did not reach significance, likely because of low power. No day 14 peak-response samples were available, so repertoires were characterized only after the peak T cell response. Participants were mostly white British, with more females than males. The authors suggested clonal diversity may have been underestimated. Only five to seven AZD1222 recipients were SARS-CoV-2 seropositive at baseline, limiting conclusions about previously exposed vaccinees.

The CDR3 runs 15 residues from the cysteine to the phenylalanine. Left in the record is the CDR3 DNA by itself, 45 bases read in frame from the first base. For CDR1 and CDR2, the germline V gene lists SNHLY and FYNNEI. The label giving this sample's time point can be read as: baseline before first vaccination. Samples from vaccinated people were obtained from the UK trials COV001 and COV002, which included a single-blind randomized controlled phase 2/3 trial of AZD1222 (ChAdOx1 nCoV-19) in healthy adults. For TCRbeta chain sequencing, PBMC samples were collected from trial participants at day 0 and at day 28 after the second dose. About this clone itself: The antigen it recognizes is unknown. An end of the junction does not agree with germline; a read error may underlie this.

The CDR3 regions of human TCRbeta chains were analyzed by immunosequencing. The source study handled its data this way. Repertoire TCRs were checked for matches against a reference library of SARS-CoV-2-specific TCRs that had been generated using the MIRA antigen-specificity platform. Breadth meant the fraction of unique TCRs that were SARS-CoV-2-associated, whereas depth meant the fraction of total T cells that were SARS-CoV-2-associated. Using the MIRA data, each spike-specific TCR was mapped to the spike region that the TCR reacts to and placed in a CD4 or CD8 class. Log10-transformed breadth and depth values were compared by one-way ANOVA with Sidak's multiple comparisons tests. Imported from immuneACCESS, the table was reduced by TCRdb to in-frame sequences with V and J called. These copies leave out some clones; in studies compared against another copy, an unresolved V gene accounts for under half, and the cause of the remainder is not known. The V and J calls and the clone size are those of that table, but D and trimming were determined from the DNA. The sample table records approximately 150,000 clones; roughly 92% of these occur just once. Together, the top ten hold roughly 2.3% of the sample.

The sequence joins TRBV2 to TRBJ1-4; the D gene remains uncertain. The input for sequencing was peripheral blood, taken on day 0 of AZD1222 vaccination. The TCR originated in an adult in good health. The nucleotide sequence reads TGTGCCAGCTGTGACCGCGGGGTCATTAATGAAAAACTGTTTTTT. Translated, this is CASCDRGVINEKLFF.